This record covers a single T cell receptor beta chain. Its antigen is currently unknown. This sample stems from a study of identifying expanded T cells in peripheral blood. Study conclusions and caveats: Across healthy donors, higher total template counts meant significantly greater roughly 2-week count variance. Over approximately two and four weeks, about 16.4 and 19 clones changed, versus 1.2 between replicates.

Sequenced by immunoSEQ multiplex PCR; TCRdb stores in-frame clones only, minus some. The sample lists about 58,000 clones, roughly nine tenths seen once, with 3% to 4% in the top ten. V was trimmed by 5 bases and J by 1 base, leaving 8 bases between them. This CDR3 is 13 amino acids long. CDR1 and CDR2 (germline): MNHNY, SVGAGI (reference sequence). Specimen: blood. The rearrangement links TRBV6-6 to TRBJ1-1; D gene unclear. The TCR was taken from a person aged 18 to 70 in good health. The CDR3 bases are TGTGCCAGCAGTACCCACAAGAACACTGAAGCTTTCTTT. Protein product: CASSTHKNTEAFF.